The 23 T cell receptor beta chains given below trace back to one sample, sequenced in a study of T cells after yellow fever vaccination. One entry per CDR3 protein, called by TCRdb with MiXCR from the 5' RACE reads. This sample has 300,000 to 400,000 distinct CDR3 sequences, with under 7.5% found just once. The starting material was PBMCs, obtained 5 days after the yellow fever booster vaccination. These receptor sequences come from a young man who received the YFV17D yellow fever vaccine.

This clonotype occurred many times. The V gene is TRBV27, the J gene TRBJ2-1; weak D call: TRBD2 (5 bases). Germline CDR1 is MNHEY and CDR2 is SMNVEV (reference sequence). CDR3 length: 16 amino acids. V was shortened by 4 bases and J by 2 bases, with 15 bases between the two germline ends. CDR3 DNA: TGTGCCAGCAGTTCCTCCCAACTAGGTGCCTACAATGAGCAGTTCTTC. Amino acid sequence: CASSSSQLGAYNEQFF.

This clonotype has more than one count but fewer than ten. CDR3 protein: CASGPAGGTGELFF. In nucleotides, the CDR3 is TGTGCCAGCGGGCCAGCGGGAGGTACCGGGGAGCTGTTTTTT. The chain links TRBV6-1 to TRBJ2-2; the match to TRBD2 covers 9 bases. Per the germline V gene, CDR1 is MNHNS and CDR2 is SASEGT. CDR3 size: 14 residues. Trimming took 8 bases from V and 5 from J; bases not matched to a gene: 6.

This clonotype came up many times. The V and J genes are TRBV28 and TRBJ2-1; TRBD2 might be the D (5 bases). In germline, CDR1 is MDHEN, CDR2 SYDVKM. The CDR3 consists of 16 residues. V gave up 4 bases and J gave up 9 bases, with 22 bases separating them. CDR3: CASSSPLSGMDIEQFF. In nucleotides, the CDR3 is TGTGCCAGCAGTTCCCCACTTTCGGGGATGGATATTGAGCAGTTCTTC.

In its sample, this clonotype was seen a few times. The rearrangement links TRBV6-2 or TRBV6-3 to TRBJ2-1; D gene ambiguous. The CDR3 is made up of 16 amino acids. V dropped 0 bases and J dropped 2 bases, with 11 bases sitting between them. Germline CDR1 is MNHEY and CDR2 is SVGEGT. The CDR3 bases are TGTGCCAGCAGTTACTCGATAGTTGGGCCCTACAATGAGCAGTTCTTC. This gives the protein CASSYSIVGPYNEQFF.

The chain has TRBV14 and TRBJ2-1, with TRBD2 identical over 11 bases. The CDR3 totals 14 residues. V dropped 5 bases and J dropped 7; count of bases not matched to a gene: 4. Germline V gene lookup returns CDR1 SGHDN and CDR2 FVKESK. CDR3 sequence (DNA): TGTGCCAGCAGCGGACTAGCGGGCCTAAATGAGCAGTTCTTC. Its translation: CASSGLAGLNEQFF.

This clonotype appeared many times. The chain carries TRBV7-2 and TRBJ2-5; maybe TRBD1 (6 bases). V lost 1 base to trimming and J lost 12 bases, with 18 bases between them. Germline V CDR1 and CDR2: SGHTA, FQGNSA. CDR3 size: 14 residues. CDR3: CASSLGGRGAEKYF. CDR3 sequence (DNA): TGTGCCAGCAGCTTAGGGGGCAGGGGAGCAGAAAAGTACTTC.

This clonotype was counted a few times. The chain uses TRBV13 and TRBJ2-1; 7 bases agree with TRBD1. The CDR3 extends over 15 amino acids. The germline gives CDR1 PRHDT, CDR2 FYEKMQ (reference sequence). V lost 8 bases, J lost 3 bases, and 10 bases stayed unmatched. CDR3 sequence reads: CASSRVGGLYNEQFF. In DNA form, the CDR3 reads TGTGCCAGCTCCCGGGTAGGGGGCCTCTACAATGAGCAGTTCTTC.

The genes are TRBV12-3 or TRBV12-4 and TRBJ2-3; D remains unclear. This CDR3 spans 13 amino acids. Trimming took off 5 bases at V and 0 bases at J, with 6 bases between the two ends. The DNA of the CDR3 is TGTGCCAGCAGTGACCCTAGCACAGATACGCAGTATTTT. This translates into CASSDPSTDTQYF.

This clonotype was detected a few times. The chain recombines TRBV5-1 with TRBJ2-1; D is uncertain. CDR3 length: 14 amino acids. The germline V gene has CDR1 SGHRS and CDR2 YFSETQ. The V and J ends lost 4 bases and 2 bases respectively, with 10 bases between them. In DNA, the CDR3 is TGCGCCAGCAGCACCATCAGTACCTACAATGAGCAGTTCTTC. Protein sequence: CASSTISTYNEQFF.

The V call is TRBV11-2, the J call TRBJ2-3, with TRBD2 identical over 8 bases. This CDR3 spans 14 amino acids. Germline CDR1 SGHAT, CDR2 FQNNGV. V dropped 6 bases and J dropped 2; count of bases not matched to a gene: 4. The CDR3 here is CASRKRGPTDTQYF. DNA of the CDR3: TGTGCCAGCAGAAAGCGGGGGCCCACAGATACGCAGTATTTT.

This CDR3 reads CASHKVAGAGETQYF. The CDR3 region has the DNA TGCGCCAGCCATAAGGTCGCGGGAGCGGGTGAGACCCAGTACTTC. The rearrangement links TRBV5-1 to TRBJ2-5; 7 bases align to TRBD2. CDR1 is SGHRS, CDR2 YFSETQ, per germline. The V segment lost 7 bases and the J segment 5 bases; nucleotides outside the gene matches: 14. The length of the CDR3 is 15 residues.

The chain has TRBV12-3 or TRBV12-4 and TRBJ2-2; 8 nucleotides agree with TRBD2. Germline trimming cut 6 bases from V and 5 bases from J; bases unmatched to any gene: 5. This CDR3 spans 14 amino acids. The CDR3 region is CASSLIAGTGELFF. For the CDR3, the DNA is TGTGCCAGCAGCCTCATAGCGGGAACCGGGGAGCTGTTTTTT.

This clonotype occurred many times. The chain has TRBV19 and TRBJ2-5, with D perhaps matching TRBD1 (6 bases). The ends were cut back, 8 bases at V and 4 bases at J, with 20 bases in the middle. Germline V gene data show CDR1 as LNHDA and CDR2 as SQIVND (reference sequence). The CDR3 contains 15 residues. The CDR3 protein is CASRPETQGRETQYF. In DNA, the CDR3 is TGTGCCAGTCGTCCTGAGACCCAGGGGAGAGAGACCCAGTACTTC.

This clonotype has a count of ten or more. The rearrangement uses TRBV7-9 and TRBJ1-2; unclear D gene. Trimming removed 4 bases at V and 4 bases at J, with 13 bases between. Germline values: CDR1 SEHNR, CDR2 FQNEAQ (reference sequence). This CDR3 spans 14 amino acids. DNA for the CDR3: TGTGCCAGCAGCTCCGGGCCAGACGTCTATGGCTACACCTTC. Its protein product is CASSSGPDVYGYTF.

The sample holds many counts of this clonotype. The chain joins TRBV5-1 to TRBJ2-1, with 8 bases aligning to TRBD2. J lost 0 bases, V lost 3 bases, and 8 bases had no gene match. Germline values: CDR1 SGHRS, CDR2 YFSETQ. The CDR3 spans 17 residues. CDR3 in DNA: TGCGCCAGCAGCTCGAGGAGCGGGAGAAGCTCCTACAATGAGCAGTTCTTC. Translating it yields CASSSRSGRSSYNEQFF.

This chain connects TRBV10-3 to TRBJ2-3, with D possibly called TRBD1 or TRBD2 (5 bases each). The V gene lost 0 bases and the J gene lost 2 bases, with 21 bases spanning the gap. The CDR3 is 19 amino acids. Looked up from germline, CDR1 is ENHRY and CDR2 is SYGVKD. The CDR3 DNA is TGTGCCATCAGTGAGTCGAGTCACCAAGTGAGGGGAATCACAGATACGCAGTATTTT. Its translation is CAISESSHQVRGITDTQYF.

This clonotype has just a few counts. The chain uses TRBV27 and TRBJ2-7, with 10 positions matching TRBD2. With 8 bases clipped from V and 4 bases from J, the junction kept 11 bases outside the gene matches. Germline loops: CDR1 MNHEY, CDR2 SMNVEV (reference sequence). This CDR3 comprises 15 residues. CDR3 sequence: CASLRLAGERYEQYF. The CDR3 coding sequence is TGTGCCAGCCTAAGGCTAGCGGGAGAGAGATACGAGCAGTACTTC.

This clonotype was picked up a small number of times. CDR3 in DNA: TGTGCCAGCTCACCCAGCCCGATAGGCTCCCTCGGGCAGCCCCAGCATTTT. It encodes CASSPSPIGSLGQPQHF. The chain recombines TRBV18 with TRBJ1-5; D is unresolved. CDR1 is KGHSH and CDR2 is LQKENI in the germline V gene. The CDR3 totals 17 residues. The V end lost 3 bases, the J end lost 7 bases, and 22 bases lay between the germline ends.

The V call is TRBV12-3 or TRBV12-4, the J call TRBJ1-2; D perhaps matches TRBD1 (5 bases). This CDR3 has 13 residues. V dropped 7 bases and J dropped 8 bases, with 17 bases sitting between them. The CDR3 here is CASKIDGAGGYTF. CDR3 DNA sequence: TGTGCCAGCAAGATCGATGGGGCCGGGGGCTACACCTTC.

There are a few counts of this clonotype. The genes are TRBV6-1 and TRBJ2-1; 7 nucleotides align to TRBD1. Per the germline V gene, CDR1 is MNHNS and CDR2 is SASEGT. V lost 6 bases and J lost 12; bases outside the gene matches: 14. The CDR3 is 14 amino acids. The CDR3 is CASRQGKRLQGQFF. CDR3 coding DNA: TGTGCCAGCAGACAGGGGAAAAGGTTGCAGGGGCAGTTCTTC.

This clonotype was seen ten or more times. J is TRBJ1-1 and V is TRBV18, with D hard to call. Trimming took 6 bases from V and 0 from J, leaving 8 bases between them. CDR3 size: 13 residues. Looked up from germline, CDR1 is KGHSH and CDR2 is LQKENI. The CDR3 DNA sequence: TGTGCCAGCTCCGGGGATTTGAACACTGAAGCTTTCTTT. It is translated as CASSGDLNTEAFF.

V and J are TRBV12-3 or TRBV12-4 and TRBJ2-2; D is ambiguous. This CDR3 is 11 amino acids long. Deletions cut 7 bases from V and 9 bases from J, with 9 bases between. CDR3: CASNNARELFF. The CDR3 nucleotides are TGTGCCAGCAACAATGCCAGGGAGCTGTTTTTT.

Many counts were recorded for this clonotype. This chain connects TRBV7-2 to TRBJ1-1; D is ambiguous. V lost 1 base to trimming and J lost 7 bases, with 16 bases between them. Germline V gene sequence: CDR1 SGHTA, CDR2 FQGNSA. The CDR3 is 15 amino acids. The CDR3: CASSLGIGQAGEAFF. CDR3 bases: TGTGCCAGCAGCTTAGGGATTGGTCAGGCGGGTGAAGCTTTCTTT.